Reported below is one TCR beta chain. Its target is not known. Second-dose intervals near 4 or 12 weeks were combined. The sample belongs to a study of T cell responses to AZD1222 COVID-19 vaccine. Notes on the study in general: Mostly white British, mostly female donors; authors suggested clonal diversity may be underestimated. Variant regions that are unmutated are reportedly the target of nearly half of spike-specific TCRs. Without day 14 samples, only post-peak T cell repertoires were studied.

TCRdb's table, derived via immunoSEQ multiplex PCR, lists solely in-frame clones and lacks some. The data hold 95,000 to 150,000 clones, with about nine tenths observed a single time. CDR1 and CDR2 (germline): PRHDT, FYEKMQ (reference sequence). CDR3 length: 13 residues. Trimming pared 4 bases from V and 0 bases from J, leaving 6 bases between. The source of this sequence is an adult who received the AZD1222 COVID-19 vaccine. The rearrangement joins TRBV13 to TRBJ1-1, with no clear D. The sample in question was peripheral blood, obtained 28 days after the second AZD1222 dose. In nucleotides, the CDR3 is TGTGCCAGCAGCTCAACACTGAACACTGAAGCTTTCTTT. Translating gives CASSSTLNTEAFF.